This is a list of T cell receptor beta chains from one sample in a study. TCRdb reprocessed the 5' RACE reads with MiXCR, giving one entry per CDR3 protein. In the table there are 35,000 to 50,000 distinct CDR3 sequences, 22% of which are singletons. Material: Tregs sorted from a lymph node. These receptors were obtained from a female donor with breast cancer. The CDR3 runs from the conserved cysteine through the conserved F or W. A D gene is named only where the DNA matches it firmly. A clone size is listed for some rows: how often the clone was seen (once, few, many), or a class if it is expanded.

clone_size	v_call	d_call	j_call	cdr3_aa	cdr3_nt
many	TRBV5-6	TRBD1	TRBJ1-2	CASSLDRGRGGYTF	TGTGCCAGCAGCTTGGACAGGGGGCGCGGTGGCTACACCTTC
few	TRBV3-1	.	TRBJ2-2	CASSQDGWGLKDTGELFF	TGTGCCAGCAGCCAAGACGGGTGGGGGCTCAAGGATACCGGGGAGCTGTTTTTT
.	TRBV6-5	TRBD2	TRBJ2-5	CAGSRTSANQETQYF	TGTGCCGGCAGCCGGACTAGCGCAAACCAAGAGACCCAGTACTTC
few	TRBV6-2/TRBV6-3	TRBD2	TRBJ2-7	CASSSGLALDEQYF	TGTGCCAGCAGCTCGGGACTAGCGCTGGACGAGCAGTACTTC
.	TRBV14	TRBD2	TRBJ2-3	CASSHPGTSASTDTQYF	TGTGCCAGCAGCCACCCCGGGACTAGCGCGAGCACAGATACGCAGTATTTT
few	TRBV28	.	TRBJ2-7	CASSPLRTATYEQYF	TGTGCCAGCAGTCCCCTCCGGACGGCAACCTACGAGCAGTACTTC
few	TRBV12-3/TRBV12-4	TRBD1	TRBJ1-5	CASSGTGEGNQPQHF	TGTGCCAGCAGTGGGACAGGGGAGGGCAATCAGCCCCAGCATTTT
few	TRBV7-3	.	TRBJ2-1	CASSNRDGNNEQFF	TGTGCCAGCAGCAACCGGGACGGAAACAATGAGCAGTTCTTC
.	TRBV27	.	TRBJ2-3	CASSLSQSTDTQYF	TGTGCCAGCAGTTTATCACAGAGCACAGATACGCAGTATTTT
.	TRBV14	.	TRBJ1-1	CASRGSGFTEAFF	TGTGCCAGCAGGGGCTCGGGGTTCACTGAAGCTTTCTTT
.	TRBV7-9	.	TRBJ2-7	CASSFDASYEQYF	TGTGCCAGCAGCTTTGACGCTAGCTACGAGCAGTACTTC
few	TRBV5-4	.	TRBJ2-3	CASSLASGGLADTQYF	TGTGCCAGCAGCTTGGCGTCAGGGGGGTTAGCAGATACGCAGTATTTT
.	TRBV27	.	TRBJ2-1	CASVGRLFFSYNEQFF	TGTGCCAGCGTGGGGCGACTCTTTTTCTCCTACAATGAGCAGTTCTTC
once	TRBV18	.	TRBJ1-5	CASSPYRDDQPQHF	TGTGCCAGCTCACCCTACAGGGACGATCAGCCCCAGCATTTT
.	TRBV27	.	TRBJ2-2	CASSLSIVAQTNTGELFF	TGTGCCAGCAGTTTATCTATTGTGGCTCAAACGAACACCGGGGAGCTGTTTTTT
.	TRBV7-3	.	TRBJ2-1	CVSSQDGGSYNEQFF	TGTGTCAGCAGCCAAGATGGAGGGTCCTACAATGAGCAGTTCTTC
.	TRBV3-1	TRBD2	TRBJ2-2	CASSRSGSNTGELFF	TGTGCCAGCAGCCGTAGCGGGTCGAACACCGGGGAGCTGTTTTTT
few	TRBV28	.	TRBJ1-5	CASSLVQSNQPQHF	TGTGCCAGCAGTTTAGTACAGAGCAATCAGCCCCAGCATTTT
many	TRBV9	.	TRBJ1-2	CASSGTSNYGYTF	TGTGCCAGCAGTGGGACTTCCAACTATGGCTACACCTTC
.	TRBV18	.	TRBJ2-7	CASSRTDPEQYF	TGTGCCAGCTCTAGGACAGACCCAGAGCAGTACTTC
many	TRBV6-5	.	TRBJ2-5	CASSHQGGSQETQYF	TGTGCCAGCAGTCACCAGGGCGGTTCACAAGAGACCCAGTACTTC
few	TRBV9	.	TRBJ1-1	CASSPGGVINTEAFF	TGTGCCAGCAGCCCCGGAGGGGTAATAAACACTGAAGCTTTCTTT
few	TRBV6-5	.	TRBJ1-1	CASRYRDIENTEAFF	TGTGCCAGCAGATATAGGGACATCGAGAACACTGAAGCTTTCTTT
few	TRBV5-1	.	TRBJ1-6	CASSLGQHNSPLHF	TGCGCCAGCAGCTTGGGACAGCATAATTCACCCCTCCACTTT
few	TRBV12-3/TRBV12-4	TRBD2	TRBJ2-3	CASSPRLAGVPDTQYF	TGTGCCAGCAGCCCCCGGCTAGCGGGAGTTCCAGATACGCAGTATTTT
few	TRBV5-6	TRBD2	TRBJ2-2	CASSLPGLAARSNTGELFF	TGTGCCAGCAGCTTGCCCGGACTAGCGGCGAGATCGAACACCGGGGAGCTGTTTTTT
.	TRBV10-1	.	TRBJ1-1	CASSERGVGTEAFF	TGCGCCAGCAGTGAGAGGGGCGTGGGCACTGAAGCTTTCTTT
.	TRBV20-1	TRBD2	TRBJ2-4	CSARPDGLAGRDYAKNIQYF	TGCAGTGCTAGACCTGATGGACTAGCGGGAAGGGATTACGCCAAAAACATTCAGTACTTC
many	TRBV29-1	.	TRBJ2-7	CSVEDLYEQYF	TGCAGCGTTGAAGATCTGTACGAGCAGTACTTC
.	TRBV6-1	TRBD1	TRBJ2-7	CASSPDRVSYEQYF	TGTGCCAGCAGCCCGGACAGGGTCTCCTACGAGCAGTACTTC
many	TRBV27	.	TRBJ2-7	CASSSDGYEQYF	TGTGCCAGCAGCAGCGACGGCTACGAGCAGTACTTC
.	TRBV10-3	.	TRBJ2-7	CAISTGTNSYEQYF	TGTGCCATCAGCACCGGGACAAACTCCTACGAGCAGTACTTC
many	TRBV7-2	.	TRBJ2-5	CASSREPEGTQYF	TGTGCCAGCAGCAGAGAACCTGAGGGGACCCAGTACTTC
many	TRBV20-1	.	TRBJ2-7	CSASMSDYEQYF	TGCAGTGCCTCAATGTCGGACTACGAGCAGTACTTC
many	TRBV7-9	.	TRBJ2-1	CASSVYSDNEQFF	TGTGCCAGCAGCGTGTATAGTGACAATGAGCAGTTCTTC
few	TRBV15	.	TRBJ2-3	CATSREPKSTDTQYF	TGTGCCACCAGCAGAGAACCCAAAAGCACAGATACGCAGTATTTT
medium-sized	TRBV5-1	.	TRBJ1-2	CASSTGPDGGYTF	TGCGCCAGCAGCACAGGACCGGACGGTGGCTACACCTTC
few	TRBV11-2	.	TRBJ2-1	CASSSRIASYNEQFF	TGTGCCAGCAGCTCCCGTATAGCTTCCTACAATGAGCAGTTCTTC
many	TRBV20-1	.	TRBJ1-1	CSARPPRGVNTEAFF	TGCAGTGCTAGACCACCCCGGGGTGTGAACACTGAAGCTTTCTTT
medium-sized	TRBV5-1	.	TRBJ2-1	CASSLLSGGGEQFF	TGCGCCAGCAGCTTGCTGTCAGGGGGAGGTGAGCAGTTCTTC
.	TRBV5-1	TRBD2	TRBJ2-2	CASFRGTSGSFAGELFF	TGCGCCAGCTTCCGCGGGACTAGCGGGAGTTTCGCCGGGGAGCTGTTTTTT
few	TRBV20-1	TRBD1	TRBJ1-5	CSARTGLRNSNQPQHF	TGCAGTGCCAGGACAGGTCTTAGGAATAGCAATCAGCCCCAGCATTTT
many	TRBV28	.	TRBJ2-7	CASRLVGYEQYF	TGTGCCAGCAGACTAGTAGGCTACGAGCAGTACTTC
many	TRBV21-1	.	TRBJ1-2	CASSTDIHNYGYTF	TGTGCCAGCAGCACAGACATCCACAACTATGGCTACACCTTC
few	TRBV10-3	.	TRBJ2-6	CAIRGLLSGANVLTF	TGTGCCATCAGGGGACTCCTTTCTGGGGCCAACGTCCTGACTTTC
.	TRBV4-1	TRBD1	TRBJ2-1	CASSQAPGQGYNEQFF	TGCGCCAGCAGCCAAGCGCCGGGACAGGGCTACAATGAGCAGTTCTTC
many	TRBV4-1	TRBD1	TRBJ1-4	CASSQPLQGASVGLFF	TGCGCCAGCAGCCAACCGCTACAGGGGGCGAGTGTTGGACTGTTTTTT
many	TRBV28	TRBD2	TRBJ2-7	CASRAPSGSSYEQYF	TGTGCCAGCAGGGCCCCTAGCGGATCCTCCTACGAGCAGTACTTC
.	TRBV5-1	TRBD1	TRBJ1-4	CASGTGTATNEKLFF	TGCGCCAGCGGGACCGGGACAGCAACTAATGAAAAACTGTTTTTT
many	TRBV5-1	TRBD1	TRBJ2-4	CASSQPRTGGNIQYF	TGCGCCAGCAGCCAACCTCGGACAGGGGGAAACATTCAGTACTTC
few	TRBV27	TRBD1	TRBJ1-4	CASSDTGGYEKLFF	TGTGCCAGCAGTGATACAGGGGGTTATGAAAAACTGTTTTTT
few	TRBV5-1	.	TRBJ2-1	CASSLGFRGEQFF	TGCGCCAGCAGCTTGGGTTTTCGAGGGGAGCAGTTCTTC